A single sample is the source of the 5 T cell receptor beta chains below, sequenced in a study of blood T cell repertoires in COVID-19. The assay was immunoSEQ multiplex PCR, and TCRdb's table has in-frame clones only and misses some. The repertoire consists of some 350,000 clones, with over 75% occurring once and the leading ten covering under 6%. The sequencing input was PBMCs or T cells enriched from blood (not recorded which). Receptors originate from a man in his thirties or forties who had recovered from COVID-19.

This clone has just one count. This rearrangement joins TRBV21-1 to TRBJ1-4; the table's D call TRBD1 went unverified against the DNA. TRBV21-1 is a pseudogene segment. The CDR3 contains 16 residues. CDR3 in amino acids: CASSAGQGATNEKLFF. In DNA form, the CDR3 reads TGTGCCAGCAGCGCGGGACAGGGGGCGACTAATGAAAAACTGTTTTTT.

The chain recombines TRBV6-5 with TRBJ1-5; D gene uncertain. V was clipped by 7 bases and J by 3 bases, with 16 bases between them. Germline CDR1 and CDR2: MNHEY and SVGAGI. This CDR3 is built from 15 residues. CDR3 nucleotide sequence: TGTGCCAGCATCTCAGGAGGACGGCCCAATCAGCCCCAGCATTTT. Protein sequence: CASISGGRPNQPQHF.

This chain links TRBV3-1 (or the pseudogene TRBV3-2) with TRBJ1-5; D is possibly TRBD1 (5 bases). Germline CDR1 LGHDT, CDR2 YNNKEL (reference sequence). There are 15 residues in the CDR3. V lost 3 bases and J lost 3, with 12 bases in between. The CDR3 DNA is TGTGCCAGCAGCCAGGTAGACAGAACCAATCAGCCCCAGCATTTT. This codes for CASSQVDRTNQPQHF.

This clone was detected only once. The chain couples TRBV6-1 to TRBJ2-2; TRBD2 agrees at 8 bases. CDR1 is MNHNS and CDR2 is SASEGT in the germline V gene. J was trimmed by 0 bases and V by 0 bases; bases with no gene match: 15. The CDR3 has 21 amino acids. The CDR3 coding sequence is TGTGCCAGCAGTGAAGCGCCAGGGTTCAGGCGGGGGGCTACGAACACCGGGGAGCTGTTTTTT. This sequence encodes CASSEAPGFRRGATNTGELFF.

The chain recombines TRBV5-4 with TRBJ2-2; TRBD2 is a possible D gene (6 bases). CDR3 length: 15 residues. V lost 2 bases and J 6 bases, leaving 14 bases between the germline ends. Germline CDR1 is SGHNT and CDR2 is YYREEE (reference sequence). Here the CDR3 reads CASSLLAGSPGELFF. CDR3 DNA: TGTGCCAGCAGCTTACTAGCTGGATCTCCCGGGGAGCTGTTTTTT.